This is a list of T cell receptor beta chains from one sample in a study of cytomegalovirus exposure and HLA in healthy donors. Method: immunoSEQ multiplex PCR; TCRdb's copy keeps in-frame clones and lacks some. Of approximately 140,000 clones in the sample, less than 80% were seen once. The sequenced sample was PBMCs. The receptors here all came from a woman aged 45 to 65 in good health and CMV-seropositive. Each CDR3 is given with its conserved first and last residue. The order of the fields is V gene, J gene, D gene, clone size, CDR3 DNA, CDR3 protein. D genes are given only for firm matches. Expanded clones get a size class; other rows say once, few or many, or leave the size out.

TRBV4-1	TRBJ1-6	NA	NA	TGCGCCAGCAGCCAAGATATGAACAGAAATTCACCCCTCCACTTT	CASSQDMNRNSPLHF
TRBV7-2	TRBJ2-3	TRBD2	NA	TGTGCCAGCAGTGCCGGGACTAGCGGGGGGGCTGTGAGCACAGATACGCAGTATTTT	CASSAGTSGGAVSTDTQYF
TRBV14	TRBJ2-7	TRBD2	few	TGTGCCAGCAGCTCCCGACTAGCGGGGGGATACGAGCAGTACTTC	CASSSRLAGGYEQYF
TRBV10-1	TRBJ2-3	NA	NA	TGCGCCAGCAGTGGGCCCCGCGCGGGGAAGACAGATACGCAGTATTTT	CASSGPRAGKTDTQYF
TRBV2	TRBJ1-2	NA	NA	TGTGCCAGCATCGGGATTCTGGGCTATGGCTACACCTTC	CASIGILGYGYTF
TRBV7-2	TRBJ1-2	NA	NA	TGTGCCAGCAGCTTAGCTAGGGAACTCAGGGCTTCTGGCTACACCTTC	CASSLARELRASGYTF
TRBV28	TRBJ1-2	NA	NA	TGTGCCAGCGGGGGCAGCTATGGCTACACCTTC	CASGGSYGYTF
TRBV7-8	TRBJ2-5	NA	NA	TGTGCCAGCAGCTCCCAAGGGCTTACTAGTGTGGACACCCAGTACTTC	CASSSQGLTSVDTQYF
TRBV30	TRBJ1-4	TRBD1	NA	TGTGCCTGGAGTGAACAGGGGGAAGCGCAGAGTGAAAAACTGTTTTTT	CAWSEQGEAQSEKLFF
TRBV5-1	TRBJ2-2	NA	few	TGCGCCAGCAGCTTGGATATCAGCACCGGGGAGCTGTTTTTT	CASSLDISTGELFF
TRBV4-1	TRBJ1-2	NA	NA	TGCGCCAGCAGCCAAGGACAGCCAAAAAACTATGGCTACACCTTC	CASSQGQPKNYGYTF
TRBV6-5	TRBJ1-1	NA	NA	TGTGCCAGCAGCATGGGACTCAACCGGGAAGCTTTCTTT	CASSMGLNREAFF
TRBV11-3	TRBJ2-2	NA	NA	TGTGCCAGCAGCTTGATACTCGGGGAGCTGTTTTTT	CASSLILGELFF
TRBV6-1	TRBJ2-7	NA	NA	TGTGCCAGCAGTGAATTAGTACAGGTCAGCTCCTACGAGCAGTACTTC	CASSELVQVSSYEQYF
TRBV7-8	TRBJ1-3	NA	NA	TGTGCCAGCAGCTCCCGGGTGTACGGGGGGACTAGCTACTCTGGAAACACCATATATTTT	CASSSRVYGGTSYSGNTIYF
TRBV7-2	TRBJ2-5	TRBD2	NA	TGTGCCAGCAGCCCCCGACTAGCGGGGAGGGAGGGACAGTACTTC	CASSPRLAGREGQYF
TRBV5-1	TRBJ2-7	TRBD2	NA	TGCGCCAGCAGCATAGGGACTAGCGGGGTTAACATTTACGAGCAGTACTTC	CASSIGTSGVNIYEQYF
TRBV7-8	TRBJ1-2	TRBD1	NA	TGTGCCAGCAGCCTTCGGACAGGGCCACAGTATGGCTACACCTTC	CASSLRTGPQYGYTF
TRBV7-9	TRBJ2-3	NA	NA	TGTGCCAGCAGCTTAGCGATGATTGAGGGAAGCACAGATACGCAGTATTTT	CASSLAMIEGSTDTQYF
TRBV13	TRBJ2-1	TRBD2	NA	TGTGCCAGCAGCACCCAGATGGCTAGCGGTATTCTCAGTGAGCAGTTCTTC	CASSTQMASGILSEQFF
TRBV27	TRBJ1-4	TRBD1	NA	TGTGCCAGCAGTTCAAAGACAGGGGCTTTTGAGACTAATGAAAAACTGTTTTTT	CASSSKTGAFETNEKLFF
TRBV30	TRBJ2-5	TRBD1	NA	TGTGCCTGGAGAGAGAGGACAGGGGCTAAAGAGACCCAGTACTTC	CAWRERTGAKETQYF
TRBV6-5	TRBJ1-5	TRBD1	NA	TGTGCCAGCAGTAGGGGGACAGGCTATCAGCCCCAGCATTTT	CASSRGTGYQPQHF
TRBV7-3	TRBJ1-3	TRBD1	once	TGTGCCAGCATGGACAGGGCTTCTGGAAACACCATATATTTT	CASMDRASGNTIYF
TRBV27	TRBJ1-2	NA	NA	TGTGCCAGCAGTTTAAGCCATCGGACAGCTCGAGTCTATGGCTACACCTTC	CASSLSHRTARVYGYTF
TRBV27	TRBJ2-1	NA	NA	TGTGCCAGCACCCCAAGAGGGGGTTTTAATGAGCAGTTCTTC	CASTPRGGFNEQFF
TRBV6-5	TRBJ2-3	NA	NA	TGTGCCAGCAGATCGACAGGATCAGATACGCAGTATTTT	CASRSTGSDTQYF
TRBV30	TRBJ1-2	NA	NA	TGTGCCTGGAGCCGGGGGGCCAACTATGGCTACACCTTC	CAWSRGANYGYTF
TRBV9	TRBJ1-5	NA	NA	TGTGCCAGCAGCGTATGGCGGTTCAATCAGCCCCAGCATTTT	CASSVWRFNQPQHF
TRBV5-4	TRBJ2-2	NA	NA	TGTGCCAGCAGCTTGGACAGGTCCACCGGGGAGCTGTTTTTT	CASSLDRSTGELFF
TRBV6-5	TRBJ1-3	TRBD1	NA	TGTGCCAGCAGACGGGACAGGGCTGGAAACACCATATATTTT	CASRRDRAGNTIYF
TRBV5-4	TRBJ2-3	TRBD2	NA	TGTGCCAGCAGCTTGGAGGCAGGGAGGGCGGATACGCAGTATTTT	CASSLEAGRADTQYF
TRBV11-1	TRBJ2-1	NA	NA	TGTGCCAGCAGCTTAGCGCGGTGGAATGAGCAGTTCTTC	CASSLARWNEQFF
TRBV4-2	TRBJ1-5	TRBD1	NA	TGTGCCAGCAGCCAGGGGACAGACCTTCAGCCCCAGCATTTT	CASSQGTDLQPQHF
TRBV28	TRBJ1-5	NA	once	TGTGCCACCACAGGTAATCAGGTCCGCAATCAGCCCCAGCATTTT	CATTGNQVRNQPQHF
TRBV7-2	TRBJ2-7	NA	NA	TGTGCCAGCAGTCCACAGGTTACTGCCGCCGAGCAGTACTTC	CASSPQVTAAEQYF
TRBV9	TRBJ2-3	NA	NA	TGTGCCAGCAGCTATCCGGGTGACACAGATACGCAGTATTTT	CASSYPGDTDTQYF
TRBV21-1	TRBJ2-7	NA	NA	TGTGCCAGCAGCTCCCGGACGGACAAAGACTTC	CASSSRTDKDF
TRBV30	TRBJ2-5	TRBD2	NA	TGTGCCTGGAGTGGGCTAGCGGGGGGTTCCTTAGGGGCCCAGTACTTC	CAWSGLAGGSLGAQYF
TRBV5-1	TRBJ1-2	NA	NA	TGCGCCAGCAGCGTTGACATCTATGGCTACACCTTC	CASSVDIYGYTF
TRBV11-2	TRBJ2-1	TRBD2	NA	TGTGCCAGCAGCCCTCGGACTAGCGGCGAATACAATGAGCAGTTCTTC	CASSPRTSGEYNEQFF
TRBV5-1	TRBJ2-1	NA	NA	TGCGCCAGCAGCCCTGGTTGGCACCTGAACAATGAGCAGTTCTTC	CASSPGWHLNNEQFF
TRBV10-3	TRBJ1-2	NA	NA	TGTGCCATCAGTGAATCCCCGCAGGTTACCTATGGCTACACCTTC	CAISESPQVTYGYTF
TRBV15	TRBJ2-3	NA	NA	TGTGCCACCAGCCTCGGGGTCGCTAGCACAGATACGCAGTATTTT	CATSLGVASTDTQYF
TRBV6-7	TRBJ2-1	NA	NA	TGTGCCAGCAGTTACTCCTACGCGGGGGCCCCCTACAATGAGCAGTTCTTC	CASSYSYAGAPYNEQFF
TRBV6-4	TRBJ1-1	TRBD1	NA	TGTGCCAGCAGGGGACAGGGGTGCACTGAAGCTTTCTTT	CASRGQGCTEAFF
TRBV5-6	TRBJ1-5	TRBD1	NA	TGTGCCAGCAGCTTCTCTGGGACAGGGTATAGCAATCAGCCCCAGCATTTT	CASSFSGTGYSNQPQHF
TRBV7-2	TRBJ2-3	NA	NA	TGTGCCAGCAGCTTATCTCCAGGGTTCACAGATACGCAGTATTTT	CASSLSPGFTDTQYF
TRBV6-5	TRBJ1-5	NA	NA	TGTGCCAGCAGTTCGCGGAGCAATCAGCCCCAGCATTTT	CASSSRSNQPQHF
TRBV2	TRBJ1-1	TRBD1	NA	TGTGCCAGCAGTCAACAGGGGGAAAACACTGAAGCTTTCTTT	CASSQQGENTEAFF
TRBV30	TRBJ2-6	NA	NA	TGTGCCTGGAGCCTCTCCCCCGGGGCCAACGTCCTGACTTTC	CAWSLSPGANVLTF
TRBV5-4	TRBJ1-2	NA	NA	TGTGCCAGCAGCCTGGAAACCAGCGGGGGCTACACCTTC	CASSLETSGGYTF
TRBV7-6	TRBJ1-2	TRBD1	NA	TGTGCCAGCAGCCCCGCAGGGGGACAGGATGGCTACACCTTC	CASSPAGGQDGYTF
TRBV25-1	TRBJ1-6	TRBD1	NA	TGTGCCAGCAGTGACGGGACAGGGGGTTCACCCCTCCACTTT	CASSDGTGGSPLHF